The subject of this entry is one TCR beta chain. The antigen is not known. The data originate from a study of blood T cells in healthy people across ages. Points from the study as a whole: Per million T cells, TCR beta diversity dropped about linearly as age rose.

With a J-beta primer mix and a sample-barcoded 5' primer, a second PCR ran about 7 to 11 cycles. TCRdb re-analysed the 5' RACE reads in MiXCR, keeping a single row per CDR3 protein. The table includes 780,000 or so distinct CDR3 sequences, approximately 53% detected once. The V end was cut by 0 bases, the J end by 3 bases, with 14 bases between. CDR3 length equals 16 residues. In germline, CDR1 is MNHNY, CDR2 SVGAGI (reference sequence). Per individual sample, total RNA of at least 5.5 micrograms was extracted. This rearrangement joins TRBV6-6 to TRBJ1-2; D not resolved. Sequencing input: blood. The receptor's source is a man aged 35-49 years in good health. The CDR3 reads CASSYSKLSVDYGYTF. The CDR3 DNA reads as TGTGCCAGCAGTTACTCGAAATTATCGGTGGACTATGGCTACACCTTC.